This passage covers 26 T cell receptor beta chains from one sample sequenced in a study of T cell responses to AZD1222 COVID-19 vaccine. The repertoire was sequenced with immunoSEQ multiplex PCR; TCRdb's copy has only in-frame clones and lacks some. This sample has roughly 200,000 clones, with about 93% found just once. Here the sequenced sample was peripheral blood, taken 28 days after the second dose of the MenACWY control vaccine. These TCRs come from an adult who received the MenACWY meningococcal vaccine as a control.

The chain has TRBV30 and TRBJ1-6; 7 bases are a match to TRBD1. The V gene end was trimmed by 4 bases and the J gene end by 4 bases; junction bases not matched to a gene: 1. This CDR3 spans 13 amino acids. Germline CDR1 and CDR2: GTSNPN and SVGIG (reference sequence). CDR3 DNA sequence: TGTGCCTGGACGACAGGGTATAATTCACCCCTCCACTTT. Translation gives CAWTTGYNSPLHF.

J is TRBJ1-1 and V is TRBV6-5; D call uncertain. V was cut by 6 bases and J by 0 bases, with 8 bases left in between. Per the germline V gene, CDR1 is MNHEY and CDR2 is SVGAGI. The CDR3 runs 13 residues. The chain's CDR3 is CASRVVMNTEAFF. Here the CDR3 DNA reads TGTGCCAGCAGGGTAGTGATGAACACTGAAGCTTTCTTT.

The chain joins TRBV7-8 to TRBJ1-1; TRBD1 aligns across 7 bases. The CDR3 length is 16 residues. Germline CDR1 and CDR2: SGHVS and FQNEAQ. V trimming: 1 base; J trimming: 3 bases; junction bases outside the gene matches: 8. This CDR3 is CASSLGRGRVDTEAFF. In DNA form, the CDR3 reads TGTGCCAGCAGCTTAGGGAGGGGGCGGGTGGACACTGAAGCTTTCTTT.

The chain carries TRBV5-1 and TRBJ2-5; no clear D gene. Germline V gives CDR1 SGHRS, CDR2 YFSETQ. This CDR3 has 14 amino acids. V dropped 0 bases and J dropped 5 bases, with 11 bases sitting between them. The CDR3 protein is CASSLGVFAETQYF. The CDR3 bases are TGCGCCAGCAGCTTGGGGGTCTTCGCGGAGACCCAGTACTTC.

The genes are TRBV5-1 and TRBJ1-3, with unresolved D. The CDR3 runs 14 residues. Germline V gives CDR1 SGHRS, CDR2 YFSETQ. V lost 2 bases and J lost 1, with 7 bases in between. CDR3 sequence (DNA): TGCGCCAGCAGCTTAGATGTATCTGGAAACACCATATATTTT. As protein: CASSLDVSGNTIYF.

The CDR3 loop is CASSDRAGNSPLHF. As DNA, the CDR3 is TGTGCCAGCAGCGACAGGGCGGGGAATTCACCCCTCCACTTT. The chain combines TRBV3-1 (or the pseudogene TRBV3-2) with TRBJ1-6, with 7 bases fitting TRBD1. The CDR3 is 14 residues long. J was trimmed by 7 bases and V by 5 bases; bases with no gene match: 5. The germline V gene encodes CDR1 LGHDT and CDR2 YNNKEL (reference sequence).

This clone showed up just once. The V call is TRBV27, the J call TRBJ1-4; weak D call: TRBD1 (6 bases). Trimming shortened V by 3 bases and J by 13 bases, and 18 bases separated the two germline ends. Germline lookup yields CDR1 MNHEY and CDR2 SMNVEV (reference sequence). The CDR3 totals 14 residues. CDR3 protein: CASSLLGGQNPLFF. Written as DNA, the CDR3 is TGTGCCAGCAGTTTGTTAGGGGGACAAAATCCACTGTTTTTT.

J is TRBJ1-6 and V is TRBV18, with a tentative D call TRBD1 (5 bases). V was trimmed by 3 bases and J by 13 bases, leaving 13 bases between them. This CDR3 is built from 13 residues. Germline-derived CDR1 and CDR2 are KGHSH and LQKENI. The CDR3 is CASSPSRESPLHF. CDR3 DNA: TGTGCCAGCTCACCGTCCAGGGAATCGCCCCTCCACTTT.

V gene TRBV18 combines with J gene TRBJ2-1, with 7 positions matching TRBD1. The CDR3 consists of 15 residues. Germline V gene lookup returns CDR1 KGHSH and CDR2 LQKENI. Trimming removed 3 bases from V and 3 bases from J; junction bases left unmatched: 5. CDR3 residues: CASSPSRTGYNEQFF. DNA for the CDR3: TGTGCCAGCTCACCTTCAAGGACAGGCTACAATGAGCAGTTCTTC.

The chain combines TRBV7-7 with TRBJ1-6; D call uncertain. With 0 bases removed from V and 10 bases from J, the gap between germline ends came to 4 bases. CDR3 length equals 12 residues. The germline CDR1 and CDR2 sequences are SSHAT and FNYEAQ (reference sequence). CDR3 amino acids: CASSLARSPLHF. Here the CDR3 DNA reads TGTGCCAGCAGCTTAGCGCGATCACCCCTCCACTTT.

V gene TRBV5-1 combines with J gene TRBJ1-6; the D gene is possibly TRBD1 (5 bases). CDR1 SGHRS and CDR2 YFSETQ come from the germline V gene. Trimming cost V 4 bases and J 1 base, with 9 bases left between them. The CDR3 length is 15 residues. CDR3 sequence: CASSPGGSYNSPLHF. CDR3 in DNA: TGCGCCAGCAGCCCGGGGGGATCCTATAATTCACCCCTCCACTTT. Full variable domain (outside the CDR3, taken from reference TRBV5-1 and TRBJ1-6): KAGVTQTPRYLIKTRGQQVTLSCSPISGHRSVSWYQQTPGQGLQFLFEYFSETQRNKGNFPGRFSGRQFSNSRSEMNVSTLELGDSALYLCASSPGGSYNSPLHFGNGTRLTVT.

The rearrangement uses TRBV6-6 and TRBJ1-4, with D maybe TRBD1 (5 bases). There are 14 residues in the CDR3. Germline V gene lookup returns CDR1 MNHNY and CDR2 SVGAGI (reference sequence). Trimming took off 4 bases at V and 6 bases at J, with 12 bases between the two ends. For the CDR3, the DNA is TGTGCCAGCAGTTTCCAGGGATCCCATGAAAAACTGTTTTTT. Protein: CASSFQGSHEKLFF.

The rearrangement joins TRBV19 to TRBJ1-4; D is unclear. V lost 5 bases and J lost 2, with 6 bases in between. Germline-derived CDR1 and CDR2 are LNHDA and SQIVND (reference sequence). The CDR3 loop spans 13 amino acids. For the CDR3, the DNA is TGTGCCAGTAGTCGAGCGACTAATGAAAAACTGTTTTTT. Encoded protein: CASSRATNEKLFF. The full variable domain, with the rest looked up from reference TRBV19 and TRBJ1-4, is DGGITQSPKYLFRKEGQNVTLSCEQNLNHDAMYWYRQDPGQGLRLIYYSQIVNDFQKGDIAEGYSVSREKKESFPLTVTSAQKNPTAFYLCASSRATNEKLFFGSGTQLSVL.

Here the CDR3 reads CASSFKQYEQYF. CDR3 coding DNA: TGTGCCAGCAGCTTTAAACAATACGAGCAGTACTTC. The chain couples TRBV7-9 to TRBJ2-7; no reliable D call. Trimming shortened V by 3 bases and J by 4 bases, and 7 bases separated the two germline ends. The CDR3 has 12 residues. Germline lookup yields CDR1 SEHNR and CDR2 FQNEAQ (reference sequence).

The chain recombines TRBV3-1 (or the pseudogene TRBV3-2) with TRBJ1-2; no clear D gene. The CDR3 consists of 14 residues. Between the trimmed V and J ends, which lost 4 bases and 4 bases, there was a span of 13 bases. Per germline, CDR1 LGHDT and CDR2 YNNKEL (reference sequence). The CDR3 region is CASSPIKRGYGYTF. The CDR3, as DNA: TGTGCCAGCAGCCCTATAAAGCGGGGCTATGGCTACACCTTC.

The CDR3 coding sequence is TGTGCCAGCAGCCGAGACGGTAGCCCCCAGCATTTT. This codes for CASSRDGSPQHF. The chain joins TRBV7-9 to TRBJ1-5, with D hard to call. The ends were cut back, 5 bases at V and 10 bases at J, with 12 bases in the middle. The germline V gene has CDR1 SEHNR and CDR2 FQNEAQ (reference sequence). The CDR3 is 12 amino acids.

In regard to this clone: Germline is not matched at one junction end, which may reflect a read error. The chain is built from TRBV5-8 and TRBJ1-2; 11 nucleotides match TRBD1. The CDR3 contains 14 residues. Looked up from germline, CDR1 is SGHTS and CDR2 is YDEGEE. CDR3 amino acids: CASSFRTGGEKRFF. Here the CDR3 DNA reads TGTGCCAGCAGCTTCCGGACAGGGGGCGAAAAGCGGTTCTTC.

The chain carries TRBV23-1 and TRBJ2-2; D gene unclear. TRBV23-1 is designated an ORF whose function remains uncertain. V lost 0 bases and J 5 bases, leaving 16 bases between the germline ends. CDR3 length: 17 residues. For the CDR3, the DNA is TGCGCCAGCAGTCAATCGTTTCGCGGAGTAAAGACCGGGGAGCTGTTTTTT. Its protein product is CASSQSFRGVKTGELFF.

V usage is TRBV2 and J usage is TRBJ1-2, with D tentatively TRBD1 (5 bases). V was trimmed by 4 bases and J by 6 bases, leaving 12 bases between them. This CDR3 contains 13 residues. Germline values: CDR1 SNHLY, CDR2 FYNNEI. CDR3 region: CASSGQPTNGYTF. Here the CDR3 DNA reads TGTGCCAGCAGTGGACAGCCGACCAATGGCTACACCTTC. Full variable domain (outside the CDR3, taken from reference TRBV2 and TRBJ1-2): EPEVTQTPSHQVTQMGQEVILRCVPISNHLYFYWYRQILGQKVEFLVSFYNNEISEKSEIFDDQFSVERPDGSNFTLKIRSTKLEDSAMYFCASSGQPTNGYTFGSGTRLTVV.

This chain connects TRBV2 to TRBJ1-2, with D hard to call. Trimming removed 3 bases at V and 6 bases at J, with 14 bases between. Germline V gives CDR1 SNHLY, CDR2 FYNNEI. This CDR3 region has 14 residues. In DNA, the CDR3 is TGTGCCAGCAGTGAGCAGGACGCCGGGGATGGCTACACCTTC. Protein: CASSEQDAGDGYTF.

This chain links TRBV7-2 with TRBJ1-3; D not certain. The germline gives CDR1 SGHTA, CDR2 FQGNSA. Trimming shortened V by 5 bases and J by 5 bases, and 13 bases separated the two germline ends. There are 14 residues in the CDR3. In DNA, the CDR3 is TGTGCCAGCAGCCCTTGGTCGGGGAGAAACACCATATATTTT. Translation gives CASSPWSGRNTIYF.

This chain joins TRBV30 and TRBJ1-4; tentatively, D is TRBD1 (6 bases). The ends were cut back, 5 bases at V and 1 base at J, with 11 bases in the middle. The CDR3 extends over 14 amino acids. Germline CDR1 reads GTSNPN; CDR2 reads SVGIG (reference sequence). CDR3 sequence: CAWGGGGTNEKLFF. CDR3 sequence (DNA): TGTGCCTGGGGGGGCGGGGGAACTAATGAAAAACTGTTTTTT.

This rearrangement joins TRBV19 to TRBJ1-6, with 9 nucleotides matching TRBD1. V gave up 6 bases and J gave up 10 bases; unmatched junction bases: 7. The CDR3 runs 14 residues. Germline V gene lookup returns CDR1 LNHDA and CDR2 SQIVND (reference sequence). The CDR3 protein is CASSPGQGRSPLHF. In nucleotides, the CDR3 is TGTGCCAGTAGCCCTGGACAGGGGCGGTCACCCCTCCACTTT.

The genes are TRBV5-1 and TRBJ2-7, with a possible D match to TRBD2 (5 bases). Trimming left V 0 bases short and J 12 bases short, with 16 bases between. Germline V gene sequence: CDR1 SGHRS, CDR2 YFSETQ. The CDR3 has 13 amino acids. The CDR3 nucleotides read TGCGCCAGCAGCTTGGGGTCCGGGAACGTAAGGTACTTC. Amino acid sequence: CASSLGSGNVRYF.

This chain joins TRBV23-1 and TRBJ1-5; D is unresolved. TRBV23-1 is given ORF status, its function remaining uncertain. V was cut by 8 bases and J by 5 bases, with 13 bases left in between. The CDR3 totals 13 residues. CDR3 DNA sequence: TGCGCCAGCTACCTGCAGATCCATCAGCCCCAGCATTTT. It translates to CASYLQIHQPQHF.

The chain has TRBV5-1 and TRBJ1-3, with TRBD1 matching 7 bases. Trimming took 4 bases from V and 0 from J; bases not matched to a gene: 7. The germline V gene encodes CDR1 SGHRS and CDR2 YFSETQ. The CDR3 is 16 amino acids. The CDR3, as DNA: TGCGCCAGCAGCCCCCTGGAGGGGGCCTCTGGAAACACCATATATTTT. Translating it yields CASSPLEGASGNTIYF.